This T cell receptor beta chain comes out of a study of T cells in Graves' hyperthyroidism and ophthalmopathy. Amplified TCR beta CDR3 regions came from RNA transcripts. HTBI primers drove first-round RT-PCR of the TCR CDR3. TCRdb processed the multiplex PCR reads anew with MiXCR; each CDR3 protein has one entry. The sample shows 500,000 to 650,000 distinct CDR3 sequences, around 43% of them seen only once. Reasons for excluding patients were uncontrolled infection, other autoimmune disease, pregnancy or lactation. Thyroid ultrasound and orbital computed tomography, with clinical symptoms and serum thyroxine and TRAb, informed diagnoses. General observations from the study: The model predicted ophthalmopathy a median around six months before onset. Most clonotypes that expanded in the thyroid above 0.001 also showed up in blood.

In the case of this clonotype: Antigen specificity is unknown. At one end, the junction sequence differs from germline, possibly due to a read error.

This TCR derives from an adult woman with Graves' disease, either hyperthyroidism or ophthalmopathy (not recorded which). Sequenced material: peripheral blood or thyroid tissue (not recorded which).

The CDR3 DNA follows: TGTGCCAACAGCCCTGGGGGGGAGACCCAGTACTTC. Amino acid sequence: CANSPGGETQYF. The chain joins TRBV7-3 to TRBJ2-5; TRBD2 is a possible D gene (6 bases). Germline-derived CDR1 and CDR2 are SGHTA and FQGTGA. CDR3 size: 12 residues.